Following are 2 T cell receptor beta chains from one sample sequenced in a study of shared clonotypes between healthy human individuals. Produced via immunoSEQ multiplex PCR; TCRdb's table is partial and in-frame only. The sample holds a few million clones, around nine tenths seen once. The sample was naive CD4+ T cells sorted from blood. Described subset: CD45RA+ positively selected. The source is a man in his late teens or twenties in good health.

This chain joins TRBV6-6 and TRBJ1-2; the D is unclear. There are 13 residues in the CDR3. V was shortened by 0 bases and J by 6 bases, with 8 bases between the two germline ends. Germline values: CDR1 MNHNY, CDR2 SVGAGI (reference sequence). CDR3 sequence: CASSYSRVHGYTF. In nucleotides, the CDR3 is TGTGCCAGCAGTTACTCCCGAGTACATGGCTACACCTTC.

Regarding this clone: Other DNA sequences in this specimen translate into the identical CDR3. This chain uses TRBV2 with TRBJ1-1; no reliable D call. With 4 bases removed from V and 1 base from J, the gap between germline ends came to 7 bases. Looked up from germline, CDR1 is SNHLY and CDR2 is FYNNEI. This CDR3 contains 13 residues. The CDR3 DNA is TGTGCCAGCAGTGTATCAGGGAACACTGAAGCTTTCTTT. Its translation is CASSVSGNTEAFF.